This T cell receptor (beta chain) was found in a study of cytomegalovirus exposure and HLA in healthy donors. Study-level findings and limits: Later analysis identified several of the most significant clusters that appeared linked to common viral pathogens.

The PCR employed 60 Vbeta primers together with 13 Jbeta primers. Clones were read by immunoSEQ multiplex PCR, and TCRdb kept only the in-frame ones, dropping some. The sample has about 140,000 clones, around four fifths seen once; the top ten hold roughly 10%. A remark on this clone: Its antigen is currently unknown.

The germline gives CDR1 SGHNT, CDR2 YENEEA. V shed 2 bases and J 5 bases; nucleotides not matched to a gene: 13. This CDR3 is built from 18 residues. The sequencing sample was made of PBMCs. The V call is TRBV11-3, the J call TRBJ2-3; 10 nucleotides match TRBD2. This TCR was recovered from a woman between 55 and 75 years old in good health and CMV-seropositive. The CDR3 loop is CASSLSTSGTLGGDTQYF. The CDR3 DNA sequence: TGTGCCAGCAGCTTATCCACTAGCGGGACACTCGGGGGAGATACGCAGTATTTT.